This TCR beta chain stems from a study of neurological immune-mediated disorders. General study points: No sharing of CDR3 amino acid sequences was observed among expanded clones across subjects, suggesting private repertoires in all groups.

J gave up 5 bases and V 2 bases, and 14 bases lay outside the gene matches. The CDR3 is 17 amino acids. CDR1 is LGHDT, CDR2 YNNKEL, per germline (reference sequence). Blood bank volunteers in Maryland, USA, served as healthy controls. Stored at -80 C, 2 million PBMCs were the source of the unsorted libraries. This clonotype was recorded at least ten times. What it recognizes is unknown. MiXCR, applied by TCRdb to the 5' RACE reads, yields one record per CDR3 protein. The sample holds nearly 45,000 distinct CDR3 sequences; about an eighth are singletons and the top ten take 1.3%. The sample taken for sequencing was PBMCs. This chain uses TRBV3-1 with TRBJ2-7, with TRBD2 matching 8 bases. This clonotype originated in a female donor in good health. The CDR3 reads CASSQPPTVSGSDEQYF. CDR3 nucleotide sequence: TGTGCCAGCAGCCAACCCCCCACGGTGAGCGGGAGTGACGAGCAGTACTTC.